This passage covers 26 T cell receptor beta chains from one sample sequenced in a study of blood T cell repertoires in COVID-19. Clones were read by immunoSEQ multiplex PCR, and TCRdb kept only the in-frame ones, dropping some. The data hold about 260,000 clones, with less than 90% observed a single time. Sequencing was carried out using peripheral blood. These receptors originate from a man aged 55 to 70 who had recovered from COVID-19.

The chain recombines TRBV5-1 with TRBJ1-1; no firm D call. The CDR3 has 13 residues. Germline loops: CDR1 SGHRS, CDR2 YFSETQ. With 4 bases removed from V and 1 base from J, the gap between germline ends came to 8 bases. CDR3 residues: CASSAYTNTEAFF. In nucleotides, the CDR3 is TGCGCCAGCAGCGCTTACACGAACACTGAAGCTTTCTTT. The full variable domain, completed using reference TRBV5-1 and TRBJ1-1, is KAGVTQTPRYLIKTRGQQVTLSCSPISGHRSVSWYQQTPGQGLQFLFEYFSETQRNKGNFPGRFSGRQFSNSRSEMNVSTLELGDSALYLCASSAYTNTEAFFGQGTRLTVV.

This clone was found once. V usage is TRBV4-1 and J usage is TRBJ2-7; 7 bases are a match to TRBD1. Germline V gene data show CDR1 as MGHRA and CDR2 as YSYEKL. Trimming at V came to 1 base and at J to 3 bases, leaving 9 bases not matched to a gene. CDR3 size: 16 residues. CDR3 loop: CASSQASPGQHYEQYF. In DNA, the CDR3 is TGCGCCAGCAGCCAAGCCAGTCCGGGACAGCACTACGAGCAGTACTTC.

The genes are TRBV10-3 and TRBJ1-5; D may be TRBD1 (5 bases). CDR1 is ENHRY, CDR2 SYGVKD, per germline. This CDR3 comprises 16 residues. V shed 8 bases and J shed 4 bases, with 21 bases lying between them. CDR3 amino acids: CAIGAEPTFGNQPQHF. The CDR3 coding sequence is TGTGCCATCGGGGCCGAACCCACGTTTGGGAATCAGCCCCAGCATTTT.

CDR3 sequence reads: CASSPGSNYGYTF. The CDR3 region has the DNA TGTGCCAGCAGCCCAGGCTCTAACTATGGCTACACCTTC. This chain uses TRBV11-2 with TRBJ1-2; D not certain. The CDR3 contains 13 residues. Between the trimmed V and J ends, which lost 5 bases and 0 bases, there was a span of 7 bases. Germline V gives CDR1 SGHAT, CDR2 FQNNGV.

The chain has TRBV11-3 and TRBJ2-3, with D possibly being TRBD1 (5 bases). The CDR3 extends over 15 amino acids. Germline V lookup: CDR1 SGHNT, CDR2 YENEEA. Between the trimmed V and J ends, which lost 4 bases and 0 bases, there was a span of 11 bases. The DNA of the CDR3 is TGTGCCAGCAGCTCCAGGGCCTCTAGCACAGATACGCAGTATTTT. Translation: CASSSRASSTDTQYF.

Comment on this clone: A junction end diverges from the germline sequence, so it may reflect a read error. CDR3 protein: CASNIQGAVGTGELFF. CDR3 bases: TGTGCCAGTAATATACAGGGGGCAGTCGGCACCGGGGAGCTGTTTTTT. The J gene is TRBJ2-2, the V gene TRBV19, with 9 bases identical to TRBD1. CDR3 length equals 16 residues. CDR1 and CDR2 (germline): LNHDA, SQIVND (reference sequence).

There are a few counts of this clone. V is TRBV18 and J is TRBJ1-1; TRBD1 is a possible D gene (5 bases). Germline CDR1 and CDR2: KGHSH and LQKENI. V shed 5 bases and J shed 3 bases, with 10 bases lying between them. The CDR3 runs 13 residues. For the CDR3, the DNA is TGTGCCAGCTCATCCTCAGGGTACACTGAAGCTTTCTTT. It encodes CASSSSGYTEAFF.

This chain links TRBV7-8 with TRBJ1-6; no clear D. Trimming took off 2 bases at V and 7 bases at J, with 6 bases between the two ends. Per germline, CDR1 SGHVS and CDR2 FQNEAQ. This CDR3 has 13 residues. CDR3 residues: CASSLLQNSPLHF. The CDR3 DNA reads TGTGCCAGCAGCTTATTACAGAATTCACCCCTCCACTTT.

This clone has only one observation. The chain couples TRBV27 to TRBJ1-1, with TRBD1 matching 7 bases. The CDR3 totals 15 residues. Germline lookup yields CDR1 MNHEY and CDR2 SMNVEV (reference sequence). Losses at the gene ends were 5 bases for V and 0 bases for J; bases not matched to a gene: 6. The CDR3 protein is CASSGTDIMNTEAFF. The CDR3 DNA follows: TGTGCCAGCAGTGGGACAGATATCATGAACACTGAAGCTTTCTTT.

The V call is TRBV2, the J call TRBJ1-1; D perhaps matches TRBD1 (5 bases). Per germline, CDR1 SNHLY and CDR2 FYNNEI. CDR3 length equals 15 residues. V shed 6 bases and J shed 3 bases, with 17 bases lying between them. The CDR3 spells CASSRQPRWDTEAFF. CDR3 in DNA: TGTGCCAGCAGCAGACAGCCGAGGTGGGACACTGAAGCTTTCTTT.

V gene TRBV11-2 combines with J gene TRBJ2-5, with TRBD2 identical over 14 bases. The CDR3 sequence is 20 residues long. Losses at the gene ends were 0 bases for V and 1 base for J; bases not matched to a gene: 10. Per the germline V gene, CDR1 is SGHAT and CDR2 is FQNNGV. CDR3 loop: CASSLDPSGTSGGFQETQYF. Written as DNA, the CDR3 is TGTGCCAGCAGCTTAGACCCCTCCGGGACTAGCGGGGGTTTCCAAGAGACCCAGTACTTC.

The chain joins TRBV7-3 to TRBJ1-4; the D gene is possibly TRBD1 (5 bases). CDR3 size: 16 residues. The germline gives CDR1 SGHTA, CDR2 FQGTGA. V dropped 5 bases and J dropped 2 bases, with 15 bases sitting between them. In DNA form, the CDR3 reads TGTGCCAGCAGCCCAACGTTCGGGGGGACTAATGAAAAACTGTTTTTT. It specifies CASSPTFGGTNEKLFF.

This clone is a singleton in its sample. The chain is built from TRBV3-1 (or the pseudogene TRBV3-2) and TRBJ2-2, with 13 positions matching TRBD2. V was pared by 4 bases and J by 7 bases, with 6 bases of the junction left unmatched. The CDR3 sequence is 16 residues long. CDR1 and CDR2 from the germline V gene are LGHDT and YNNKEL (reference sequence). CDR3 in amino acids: CASSRLAGGVGGELFF. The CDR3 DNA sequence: TGTGCCAGCAGCCGACTAGCGGGGGGCGTTGGCGGGGAGCTGTTTTTT.

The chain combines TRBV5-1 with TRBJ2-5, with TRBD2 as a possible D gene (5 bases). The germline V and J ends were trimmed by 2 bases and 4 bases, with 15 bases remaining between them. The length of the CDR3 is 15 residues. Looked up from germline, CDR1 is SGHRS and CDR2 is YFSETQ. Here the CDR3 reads CASSFGSTGRETQYF. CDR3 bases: TGCGCCAGCAGCTTCGGGTCAACGGGGAGAGAGACCCAGTACTTC.

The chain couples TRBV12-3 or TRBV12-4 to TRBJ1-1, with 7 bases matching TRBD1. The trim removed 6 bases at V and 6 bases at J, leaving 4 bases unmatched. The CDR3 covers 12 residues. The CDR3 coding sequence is TGTGCCAGCAGCATAGGGACAGCTGAAGCTTTCTTT. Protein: CASSIGTAEAFF.

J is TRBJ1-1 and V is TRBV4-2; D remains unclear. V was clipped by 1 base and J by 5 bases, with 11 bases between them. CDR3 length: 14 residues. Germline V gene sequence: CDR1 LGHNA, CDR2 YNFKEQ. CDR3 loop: CASSQGRVGTEAFF. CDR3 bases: TGTGCCAGCAGCCAAGGTCGGGTCGGAACTGAAGCTTTCTTT.

The CDR3 sequence: CASSVPGTNEKLFF. CDR3 DNA sequence: TGTGCCAGCAGCGTACCCGGGACAAATGAAAAACTGTTTTTT. V is TRBV9 and J is TRBJ1-4; possibly TRBD1 for D (6 bases). The CDR3 length is 14 residues. Germline CDR1 is SGDLS and CDR2 is YYNGEE. The V gene lost 1 base and the J gene lost 5 bases, with 9 bases spanning the gap. Filled out from reference TRBV9 and TRBJ1-4, the complete variable domain reads DSGVTQTPKHLITATGQRVTLRCSPRSGDLSVYWYQQSLDQGLQFLIQYYNGEERAKGNILERFSAQQFPDLHSELNLSSLELGDSALYFCASSVPGTNEKLFFGSGTQLSVL.

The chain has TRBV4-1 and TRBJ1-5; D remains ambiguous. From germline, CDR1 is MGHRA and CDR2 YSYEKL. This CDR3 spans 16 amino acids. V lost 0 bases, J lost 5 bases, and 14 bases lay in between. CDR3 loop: CASSQDISRVYQPQHF. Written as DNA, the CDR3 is TGCGCCAGCAGCCAAGATATCAGCCGGGTTTATCAGCCCCAGCATTTT.

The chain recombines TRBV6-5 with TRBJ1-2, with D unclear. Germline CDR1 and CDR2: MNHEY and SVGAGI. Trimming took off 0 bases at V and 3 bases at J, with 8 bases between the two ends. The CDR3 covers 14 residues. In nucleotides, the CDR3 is TGTGCCAGCAGTTACTCGAAACAGCACTATGGCTACACCTTC. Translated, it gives CASSYSKQHYGYTF.

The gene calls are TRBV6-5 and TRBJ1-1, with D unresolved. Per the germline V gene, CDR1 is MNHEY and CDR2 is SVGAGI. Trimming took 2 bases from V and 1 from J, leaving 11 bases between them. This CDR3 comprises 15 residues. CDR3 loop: CASSYGTRKNTEAFF. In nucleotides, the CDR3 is TGTGCCAGCAGTTACGGTACGAGGAAGAACACTGAAGCTTTCTTT.

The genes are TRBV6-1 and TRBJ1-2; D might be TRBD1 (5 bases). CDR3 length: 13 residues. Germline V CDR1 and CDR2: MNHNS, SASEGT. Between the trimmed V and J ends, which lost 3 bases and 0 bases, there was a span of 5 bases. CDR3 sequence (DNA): TGTGCCAGCAGTGAGGACACTAACTATGGCTACACCTTC. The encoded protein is CASSEDTNYGYTF.

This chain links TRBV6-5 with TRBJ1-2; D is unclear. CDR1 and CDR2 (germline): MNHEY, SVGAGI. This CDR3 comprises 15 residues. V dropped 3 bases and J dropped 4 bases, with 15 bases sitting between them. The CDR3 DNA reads TGTGCCAGCAGTTATGGTCCCAGGTCGAGCTATGGCTACACCTTC. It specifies CASSYGPRSSYGYTF.

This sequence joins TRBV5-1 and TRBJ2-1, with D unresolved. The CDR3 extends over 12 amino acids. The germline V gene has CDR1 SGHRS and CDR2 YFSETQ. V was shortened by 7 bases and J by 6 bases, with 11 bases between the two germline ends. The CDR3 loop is CASGHPSNEQFF. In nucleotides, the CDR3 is TGCGCCAGCGGGCATCCGTCCAATGAGCAGTTCTTC.

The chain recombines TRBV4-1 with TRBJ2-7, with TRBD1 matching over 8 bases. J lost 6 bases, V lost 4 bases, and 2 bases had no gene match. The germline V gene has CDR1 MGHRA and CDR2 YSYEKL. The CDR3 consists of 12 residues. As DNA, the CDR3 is TGCGCCAGCAGCCCCACAGGGGGCGAGCAGTACTTC. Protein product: CASSPTGGEQYF.

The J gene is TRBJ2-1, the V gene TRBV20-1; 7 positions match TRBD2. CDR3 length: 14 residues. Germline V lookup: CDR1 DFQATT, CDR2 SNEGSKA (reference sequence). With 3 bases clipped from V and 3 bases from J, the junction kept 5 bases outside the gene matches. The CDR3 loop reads CSASFGLVYNEQFF. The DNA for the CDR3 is TGCAGTGCTAGTTTTGGACTAGTCTACAATGAGCAGTTCTTC.

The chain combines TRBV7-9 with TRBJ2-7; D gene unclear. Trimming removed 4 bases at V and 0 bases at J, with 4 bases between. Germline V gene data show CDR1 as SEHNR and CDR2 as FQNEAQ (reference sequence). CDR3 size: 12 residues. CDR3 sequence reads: CASSSNSYEQYF. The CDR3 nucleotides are TGTGCCAGCAGCTCTAACTCCTACGAGCAGTACTTC.